This is a list of T cell receptor beta chains from one sample in a study of T cell responses to AZD1222 COVID-19 vaccine. Only in-frame clones appear in the TCRdb table, and some are missing; sequencing was by immunoSEQ multiplex PCR. The data show about 120,000 clones, approximately 83% seen once. Sequencing was performed on peripheral blood, taken on day 0 of AZD1222 vaccination. Receptor source: an adult in good health. Both conserved end residues are part of each CDR3. Each record gives: clone size, J gene, D gene, V gene, CDR3 DNA, CDR3 protein. The D gene is left open where the match is weak. Clone size is stated in some rows and not others, as once, few, many or a class when expanded.

NA TRBJ1-1 NA TRBV2 TGTGCCAGCAGTGGTCAGACAGAGAACACTGAAGCTTTCTTT CASSGQTENTEAFF
NA TRBJ2-7 NA TRBV5-4 TGTGCCAGCAGCAACAGGGCGGGTACCTACGAGCAGTACTTC CASSNRAGTYEQYF
NA TRBJ2-7 TRBD1 TRBV3-1/TRBV3-2 TGTGCCAGCAGCCGGCAAACACCGGGACAGGGGGCCAACGAGCAGTACTTC CASSRQTPGQGANEQYF
once TRBJ1-5 NA TRBV20-1 TGCAGTGCTAGTCCGCAGCGAAGCAATCAGCCCCAGCATTTT CSASPQRSNQPQHF
few TRBJ2-5 TRBD1 TRBV28 TGTGCCAGCACCCGGGGCAGGGGGCTTTCAGAGACCCAGTACTTC CASTRGRGLSETQYF
few TRBJ1-4 NA TRBV4-1 TGCGCCAGCAGCCAAGAGGGTGAAAAACTGTTTTTT CASSQEGEKLFF
NA TRBJ2-7 NA TRBV5-6 TGTGCCAGCAGCTTGGGATTCGACAAATCCTACGAGCAGTACTTC CASSLGFDKSYEQYF
NA TRBJ2-7 NA TRBV7-2 TGTGCCAGCAGCCTCGGTCACCTGTACGAGCAGTACTTC CASSLGHLYEQYF
NA TRBJ1-2 TRBD1 TRBV7-9 TGTGCCAGCAGCCCCCGGACAGGAGACTTC CASSPRTGDF
NA TRBJ1-3 NA TRBV3-1/TRBV3-2 TGTGCCAGCAGCCAACCCGGGACACACATATATTTT CASSQPGTHIYF
once TRBJ1-2 NA TRBV7-2 TGTGCCAGCAGCTTAGCTGTGGATGGCGGCTACACCTTC CASSLAVDGGYTF
NA TRBJ2-5 NA TRBV19 TGTGCCAGTAGTATATCACCAGGTCTCGAGACCCAGTACTTC CASSISPGLETQYF
NA TRBJ1-1 TRBD1 TRBV7-2 TGTGCCAGCAGCACAAACAGGGGAAACACTGAAGCTTTCTTT CASSTNRGNTEAFF
once TRBJ2-3 NA TRBV5-1 TGCGCCAGCAGCTTACCCGGGCCTGACGATACGCAGTATTTT CASSLPGPDDTQYF
NA TRBJ2-3 NA TRBV27 TGTGCCAGCAGTTCCCCCTTAGGTACGCAGTATTTT CASSSPLGTQYF
NA TRBJ1-5 TRBD1 TRBV7-8 TGTGCCAGCAGCTTCGGACAGGATAATCAGCCCCAGCATTTT CASSFGQDNQPQHF
few TRBJ2-5 NA TRBV12-3/TRBV12-4 TGTGCCAGCAGTTTTGTCAGACAAGAGACCCAGTACTTC CASSFVRQETQYF
NA TRBJ1-5 NA TRBV3-1/TRBV3-2 TGTGCCAGCAGCCAAGACACAAGCAATCAGCCCCAGCATTTT CASSQDTSNQPQHF
NA TRBJ2-7 TRBD1 TRBV29-1 TGCAGCGTTCCTCAACCGACAGGGAACTACGAGCAGTACTTC CSVPQPTGNYEQYF
few TRBJ2-7 TRBD2 TRBV10-1 TGCGCCAGCAGTGGGGGACTATCTTTCTGGGGCCGAGACCCCTCCTACGAGCAGTACTTC CASSGGLSFWGRDPSYEQYF
NA TRBJ1-3 NA TRBV2 TGTGCCAGCAGTGAACAGCCGGGAAACACCATATATTTT CASSEQPGNTIYF
once TRBJ2-1 TRBD2 TRBV9 TGTGCCAGCAGCGTAGCTACTAGCGGGGGGGTGCTTAGCTCCTACAATGAGCAGTTCTTC CASSVATSGGVLSSYNEQFF
NA TRBJ1-6 NA TRBV5-1 TGCGCCAGCAGCTTGGTCCAGCTCTCTTACAATTCACCCCTCCACTTT CASSLVQLSYNSPLHF
NA TRBJ1-3 NA TRBV11-2 TGTGCCAGCAGCCTATTCGACAGTTCTGGAAACACCATATATTTT CASSLFDSSGNTIYF
NA TRBJ1-2 TRBD1 TRBV6-2/TRBV6-3 TGTGCCAGCAGTTACGGGGACAGGGAGTTCTACACCTTC CASSYGDREFYTF
few TRBJ2-5 NA TRBV20-1 TGCAGTGCTAGTCCAAGATCGGGGACCCAGTACTTC CSASPRSGTQYF
NA TRBJ1-2 NA TRBV6-1 TGTGCCAGCAGTGAGTTCGGGAGCCACTATGGCTACACCTTC CASSEFGSHYGYTF
NA TRBJ1-5 TRBD1 TRBV25-1 TGTGCCAGCAGCGGACAGGGTATCCGCGCAGGTTGCAATCAGCCCCAGCATTTT CASSGQGIRAGCNQPQHF